The 30 T cell receptor beta chains below all came from one sample that was sequenced in a study of CD8+CD57+ T cells in acquired aplastic anemia. CD8+CD57+ cell expansion, shown by flow cytometry, had occurred in the patients selected for sequencing. TCR beta VDJ and CDR3 were profiled, and genomic DNA was the template. TCRdb independently ran MiXCR on the reads; one entry per CDR3 protein. The sample has 200,000 to 250,000 distinct CDR3 sequences, approximately 65% seen once. The sample taken for sequencing was sorted CD4+, CD8+, or CD8+CD57+ T cells (not recorded which) from PBMCs. The receptor set was obtained from a human donor with aplastic anemia.

On this clonotype: This clone may be a read error of a much larger clone one base away. V usage is TRBV4-2 and J usage is TRBJ2-3, with 8 bases that match TRBD1. V was clipped by 0 bases and J by 6 bases; unmatched bases: 11. Germline CDR1 and CDR2: LGHNA and YNFKEQ. This CDR3 has 17 amino acids. CDR3 amino acids: CASSQDGGQEIYDTQYF. CDR3 nucleotide sequence: TGTGCCAGCAGCCAAGATGGGGGACAGGAAATCTATGATACGCAGTATTTT.

J is TRBJ2-1 and V is TRBV10-1; a weak D match, TRBD2 (5 bases). CDR1 and CDR2 (germline): WNHNN, SYGVQD (reference sequence). V dropped 2 bases and J dropped 12 bases, with 11 bases sitting between them. The CDR3 totals 12 residues. This CDR3 is CASSEEGSRQFF. The CDR3 DNA sequence: TGCGCCAGCAGTGAGGAGGGTAGCCGGCAGTTCTTC.

This clonotype was seen ten or more times. This rearrangement joins TRBV6-5 to TRBJ1-2; 7 nucleotides line up with TRBD1. Germline trimming cut 5 bases from V and 4 bases from J; bases unmatched to any gene: 7. Germline lookup yields CDR1 MNHEY and CDR2 SVGAGI. This CDR3 comprises 14 residues. The CDR3 reads CASSDRQGPYGYTF. The CDR3, as DNA: TGTGCCAGCAGTGATAGACAGGGTCCCTATGGCTACACCTTC.

The V gene is TRBV20-1, the J gene TRBJ2-3, with 8 bases identical to TRBD2. In germline, CDR1 is DFQATT, CDR2 SNEGSKA (reference sequence). The CDR3 runs 13 residues. J gave up 2 bases and V 6 bases, and 4 bases lay outside the gene matches. The CDR3 region is CSATAGATDTQYF. The CDR3 bases are TGCAGTGCAACAGCGGGGGCCACAGATACGCAGTATTTT.

V and J are TRBV7-2 and TRBJ1-6; the D is unclear. The CDR3 has 13 residues. Trimming removed 3 bases at V and 8 bases at J, with 8 bases between. Per germline, CDR1 SGHTA and CDR2 FQGNSA. The CDR3 here is CASSFKSDSPLHF. The CDR3 DNA follows: TGTGCCAGCAGCTTTAAGTCGGATTCACCCCTCCACTTT.

V is TRBV6-4 and J is TRBJ2-2; possibly TRBD1 for D (5 bases). The CDR3 is 14 amino acids. In germline, CDR1 is MRHNA, CDR2 SNTAGT. Trimming pared 5 bases from V and 4 bases from J, leaving 11 bases between. The CDR3 DNA reads TGTGCCAGCAGTCAGGGAAGTCGCACCGGGGAGCTGTTTTTT. Translation: CASSQGSRTGELFF.

V is TRBV27 and J is TRBJ1-6; perhaps TRBD1 as D (5 bases). Looked up from germline, CDR1 is MNHEY and CDR2 is SMNVEV (reference sequence). V was trimmed by 0 bases and J by 11 bases, leaving 14 bases between them. CDR3 length: 15 residues. The CDR3 spells CASSLSGTGRPPLHF. CDR3 DNA: TGTGCCAGCAGTTTATCGGGGACCGGGCGTCCACCCCTCCACTTT.

This chain links TRBV20-1 with TRBJ2-7; 8 nucleotides match TRBD1. V shed 7 bases, J shed 3 bases, and the junction held 8 bases outside the gene matches. The CDR3 consists of 13 residues. Germline V gene sequence: CDR1 DFQATT, CDR2 SNEGSKA (reference sequence). CDR3 DNA sequence: TGCAGTGGGATTGGACAGGGAGACTACGAGCAGTACTTC. Translating it yields CSGIGQGDYEQYF.

To note about this clonotype: This sequence may be a read error, since a much larger clone differs from it by one base. The V call is TRBV12-3 or TRBV12-4, the J call TRBJ2-6, with 7 nucleotides matching TRBD1. The CDR3 covers 17 residues. CDR3 nucleotide sequence: TGTACCAGCAGTCTAGGGGGCGATCTCTCTGGGGCCAACGTCCTGACTTTC. Translated, it gives CTSSLGGDLSGANVLTF.

This chain uses TRBV29-1 with TRBJ2-3; D possibly matches TRBD1 or TRBD2 (5 bases each). V lost 3 bases and J lost 11, with 18 bases in between. In germline, CDR1 is SQVTM, CDR2 ANQGSEA. There are 13 residues in the CDR3. This CDR3 is CSVDGDGYNEQYF. In DNA, the CDR3 is TGCAGCGTTGACGGGGACGGTTACAATGAGCAGTATTTT.

This clonotype appeared a few times. The chain employs TRBV29-1 and TRBJ2-1; 14 bases map to TRBD2. J lost 7 bases, V lost 3 bases, and 11 bases had no gene match. The V gene's germline CDR1 is SQVTM and CDR2 ANQGSEA. The CDR3 runs to 17 residues. The CDR3 is CSVEARRGLAGANEQFF. In DNA form, the CDR3 reads TGCAGCGTTGAGGCTCGACGGGGACTAGCGGGAGCTAATGAGCAGTTCTTC.

As concerns this clonotype: The junction departs from germline at one end; a sequencing error may be responsible. The chain has TRBV7-3 and TRBJ1-6, with 9 bases that match TRBD1. Germline V gene lookup returns CDR1 SGHTA and CDR2 FQGTGA. CDR3 length: 15 residues. The CDR3 sequence: CASSQGGQGGSPLHF. The CDR3 nucleotides are TGCGCCAGCAGCCAAGGGGGACAGGGTGGATCACCCCTCCACTTT.

The V call is TRBV9, the J call TRBJ2-7; the D is unclear. The CDR3 length is 14 residues. With 0 bases removed from V and 6 bases from J, the gap between germline ends came to 13 bases. The germline V gene encodes CDR1 SGDLS and CDR2 YYNGEE. The CDR3 sequence is CASSVVLVVSEQYF. The CDR3 bases are TGTGCCAGCAGCGTAGTCCTGGTAGTCTCCGAGCAGTACTTC.

About this clonotype: Its ends do not fully match the called genes, so a read error is possible. The chain links TRBV14 to TRBJ2-5, with a weak D call TRBD2 (6 bases). Germline loops: CDR1 SGHDN, CDR2 FVKESK. CDR3 size: 15 residues. CDR3 sequence: CTSSHYQGGKQTQYF. CDR3 sequence (DNA): TGTACCAGCAGCCATTACCAGGGAGGCAAGCAGACCCAGTACTTC.

This clonotype was seen a single time. Germline is not matched at one junction end, which may reflect a read error. The chain is built from TRBV20-1 and TRBJ2-5; perhaps D is TRBD1 or TRBD2 (5 bases each). Germline CDR1 DFQATT, CDR2 SNEGSKA (reference sequence). CDR3 length: 12 amino acids. The CDR3 sequence is CGGSSLTATLYF. The CDR3 DNA is TGCGGGGGAAGTAGTCTCACAGCGACCCTGTACTTC.

This clonotype was recorded a few times. V usage is TRBV12-3 or TRBV12-4 and J usage is TRBJ2-7; no clear D. The V gene lost 4 bases and the J gene lost 2 bases, with 9 bases spanning the gap. This CDR3 is built from 13 residues. The chain's CDR3 is CASSSRSTYEQYF. CDR3 in DNA: TGTGCCAGCAGTTCCCGCTCGACCTACGAGCAGTACTTC.

The chain uses TRBV19 and TRBJ2-1; no definite D call. This CDR3 comprises 16 residues. Trimming took off 0 bases at V and 3 bases at J, with 12 bases between the two ends. CDR1 LNHDA and CDR2 SQIVND come from the germline V gene (reference sequence). The CDR3 reads CASSIDPEMHYNEQFF. The CDR3 region has the DNA TGTGCCAGTAGTATAGATCCGGAAATGCACTACAATGAGCAGTTCTTC.

This clonotype appeared a single time. CDR3 region: CASSPPLDTEAFF. CDR3 sequence (DNA): TGTGCCAGCAGCCCACCCTTGGACACTGAAGCTTTCTTT. This chain joins TRBV7-8 and TRBJ1-1; no firm D call. V was trimmed by 5 bases and J by 3 bases, leaving 10 bases between them. The CDR3 contains 13 residues. Germline CDR1 reads SGHVS; CDR2 reads FQNEAQ.

The V gene is TRBV19, the J gene TRBJ1-5; 9 nucleotides match TRBD1. V trimming: 8 bases; J trimming: 0 bases; junction bases outside the gene matches: 5. CDR3 length equals 15 residues. Germline CDR1 is LNHDA and CDR2 is SQIVND (reference sequence). CDR3 protein: CASCPDRGSNQPQHF. CDR3 nucleotide sequence: TGTGCCAGTTGCCCGGACAGGGGTAGCAATCAGCCCCAGCATTTT.

The chain recombines TRBV5-6 with TRBJ2-3; D may be TRBD2 (6 bases). V lost 4 bases and J 0 bases, leaving 18 bases between the germline ends. The CDR3 totals 17 residues. The germline V gene has CDR1 SGHDT and CDR2 YYEEEE. DNA of the CDR3: TGTGCCAGCAGCCCTCCTTGGACTATTTCTAGCACAGATACGCAGTATTTT. This codes for CASSPPWTISSTDTQYF.

The V and J genes are TRBV14 and TRBJ1-6; D is ambiguous. Trimming removed 0 bases at V and 9 bases at J, with 6 bases between. The length of the CDR3 is 13 residues. Germline CDR1 is SGHDN and CDR2 is FVKESK. CDR3 coding DNA: TGTGCCAGCAGCCAAGATACGAGTTCACCCCTCCACTTT. Amino acid sequence: CASSQDTSSPLHF.

In this sample, this clonotype turned up many times. Possible read error: a much larger clone is one base away. The J gene is TRBJ1-5, the V gene TRBV10-2; maybe TRBD1 (5 bases). The CDR3 loop spans 14 amino acids. CDR1 and CDR2 from the germline V gene are WSHSY and SAAADI. CDR3 sequence (DNA): TGCGCCAGCAACCAGGGAAATAGCGATCAGCCCCAGCATTTT. The encoded protein is CASNQGNSDQPQHF.

This chain uses TRBV24-1 with TRBJ2-1; D is unclear. This CDR3 has 11 residues. Germline CDR1 reads KGHDR; CDR2 reads SFDVKD. Trimming shortened V by 0 bases and J by 10 bases, and 3 bases separated the two germline ends. This chain's CDR3 is CATSDLGEQFF. As DNA, the CDR3 is TGTGCCACCAGTGATTTGGGGGAGCAGTTCTTC.

This sequence joins TRBV6-5 and TRBJ2-7, with D perhaps given as TRBD1 or TRBD2 (5 bases each). This CDR3 contains 14 residues. V was pared by 6 bases and J by 3 bases, with 15 bases between. From germline, CDR1 is MNHEY and CDR2 SVGAGI. In nucleotides, the CDR3 is TGTGCCAGCAGACCCGGGACGCTTCTCTACGAGCAGTACTTC. As protein: CASRPGTLLYEQYF.

V usage is TRBV7-9 and J usage is TRBJ2-3; D is perhaps TRBD2 (6 bases). The CDR3 is 16 residues long. The V gene's germline CDR1 is SEHNR and CDR2 FQNEAQ (reference sequence). Trimming took 5 bases from V and 0 from J, leaving 15 bases between them. The DNA for the CDR3 is TGTGCCAGCAGCCGACCTAGCGAGGCTAGCACAGATACGCAGTATTTT. This codes for CASSRPSEASTDTQYF.

CDR3 loop: CASSVNQGLGYGYTF. The CDR3, as DNA: TGTGCCAGCAGCGTAAATCAGGGTTTAGGCTATGGCTACACCTTC. The J gene is TRBJ1-2, the V gene TRBV9; D is possibly TRBD1 (5 bases). V lost 1 base, J lost 4 bases, and 14 bases lay in between. This CDR3 contains 15 residues. CDR1 and CDR2 from the germline V gene are SGDLS and YYNGEE.

This clonotype was seen just once. This rearrangement joins TRBV7-3 to TRBJ1-1; D is perhaps TRBD1 (6 bases). Germline V gives CDR1 SGHTA, CDR2 FQGTGA. The CDR3 covers 15 residues. The ends were cut back, 4 bases at V and 3 bases at J, with 15 bases in the middle. This CDR3 is CASSSGQPGDTEAFF. In nucleotides, the CDR3 is TGTGCCAGCAGCTCTGGACAGCCGGGGGACACTGAAGCTTTCTTT.

Of note for this clonotype: Relative to the germline gene, one junction end is altered; a read error may explain this. The V call is TRBV7-3, the J call TRBJ1-5; D is ambiguous. The CDR3 runs 15 residues. Per germline, CDR1 SGHTA and CDR2 FQGTGA. CDR3 in amino acids: CAGSQAAGSNQPQHF. The CDR3 region has the DNA TGTGCCGGCAGCCAGGCGGCCGGAAGCAATCAGCCCCAGCATTTT.

The V and J genes are TRBV2 and TRBJ2-3, with 10 bases fitting TRBD1. This CDR3 spans 15 amino acids. In germline, CDR1 is SNHLY, CDR2 FYNNEI. V lost 8 bases to trimming and J lost 0 bases; unmatched junction nucleotides: 5. The CDR3 here is CASCRDRGSTDTQYF. The CDR3 nucleotides are TGTGCCAGCTGCCGGGACAGGGGTAGCACAGATACGCAGTATTTT.

The rearrangement joins TRBV7-2 to TRBJ1-6, with 9 bases matching TRBD1. V was pared by 5 bases and J by 10 bases, with 12 bases of the junction left unmatched. The CDR3 runs 16 residues. The germline gives CDR1 SGHTA, CDR2 FQGNSA. Written as DNA, the CDR3 is TGTGCCAGCAGCACACCCCGGGACAGGGCGCGGTCACCCCTCCACTTT. This translates into CASSTPRDRARSPLHF.